Listed below are T cell receptor beta chains from one sample, sequenced in a study of OX40 agonist ivuxolimab in advanced cancers. The data were produced by immunoSEQ multiplex PCR, yet TCRdb's version contains in-frame clones alone and is incomplete. The sample has about 91,000 clones, about 90% seen once. The starting material was CD4+ or CD8+ T cells sorted from blood, obtained in a trial of the OX40 agonist ivuxolimab. These TCRs come from an adult with an advanced solid tumor such as melanoma, head and neck, liver or kidney cancer. Both conserved end residues are part of each CDR3. A D gene is named only where the DNA matches it firmly. Some rows have no size entry. The others give once, few or many, or a class for an expanded clone.

cdr3_length,clone_size,d_call,j_call,v_call,cdr3_nt,cdr3_aa
14,NA,NA,TRBJ1-5,TRBV6-1,TGTGCCAGCAGTGAGGGGGTATCTTCTCAGCCCCAGCATTTT,CASSEGVSSQPQHF
15,NA,TRBD1,TRBJ2-1,TRBV9,TGTGCCAGCACCAAGGGTGGGACAGCCTCTAATGAGCAGTTCTTC,CASTKGGTASNEQFF
14,NA,TRBD2,TRBJ2-7,TRBV6-5,TGTGCCAGCAGTGCTACCGGGACTACCTACGAACAGTACTTC,CASSATGTTYEQYF
15,NA,NA,TRBJ2-2,TRBV11-2,TGTGCCAGCGCGTTGGGGCGGACGAACACCGGGGAGCTGTTTTTT,CASALGRTNTGELFF
14,NA,TRBD1,TRBJ1-2,TRBV28,TGTGCCAGCAGTTCGACAGGGGCTTACTATGGCTACACCTTC,CASSSTGAYYGYTF
18,NA,NA,TRBJ2-5,TRBV7-2,TGTGCCAGCAGCTTAGAGTCCCCGGGACACCCGTCCGAAGAGACCCAGTACTTC,CASSLESPGHPSEETQYF
15,NA,TRBD1,TRBJ1-1,TRBV28,TGTGCCAGCAGTTTACGGACAGGGGTGGGCACTGAAGCTTTCTTT,CASSLRTGVGTEAFF
15,NA,TRBD2,TRBJ2-7,TRBV5-1,TGCGCCAGCAGCTCCCTAGCGGGAGATCGCTACGAGCAGTACTTC,CASSSLAGDRYEQYF
17,NA,NA,TRBJ2-3,TRBV5-5,TGTGCCAGCAGCTTTCTAGGGACACCGCTAAGAACAGATACGCAGTATTTT,CASSFLGTPLRTDTQYF
14,NA,TRBD2,TRBJ2-1,TRBV30,TGTGCCTGGAGTGGGATAGCGGGAGCGGATGAGCAGTTCTTC,CAWSGIAGADEQFF
16,few,NA,TRBJ1-5,TRBV7-9,TGTGCCAGCAGCCCTGGGACGCTCTATAGCAATCAGCCCCAGCATTTT,CASSPGTLYSNQPQHF
16,NA,TRBD2,TRBJ2-3,TRBV28,TGTGCCAGCAGTGGGACTAGCGGGAGGGCAACAGATACGCAGTATTTT,CASSGTSGRATDTQYF
15,NA,TRBD1,TRBJ1-1,TRBV5-1,TGCGCCAGCAGCCGGAGACAGGGAGGGGACACTGAAGCTTTCTTT,CASSRRQGGDTEAFF
15,NA,NA,TRBJ2-1,TRBV5-1,TGCGCCAGCAGCTTGGAGGGTAGCTCCATTAATGAGCAGTTCTTC,CASSLEGSSINEQFF
14,once,NA,TRBJ2-2,TRBV2,TGTGCCAGCAGTGAACAGGGACCGTCCGGGGAGCTGTTTTTT,CASSEQGPSGELFF
14,once,TRBD2,TRBJ2-1,TRBV6-1,TGTGCCAGCAGTGGCGGGAGGGCTTACAATGAGCAGTTCTTC,CASSGGRAYNEQFF
13,NA,NA,TRBJ2-3,TRBV5-4,TGTGCCAGCAGCTCAAAAAACACAGATACGCAGTATTTT,CASSSKNTDTQYF
15,NA,TRBD1,TRBJ2-7,TRBV7-8,TGTGCCAGCAGCTTAGGGACAGGGGGGCTTCGGGAGCAGTACTTC,CASSLGTGGLREQYF
12,NA,NA,TRBJ2-1,TRBV2,TGTGCCAGTACCGAGGTATACAATGAGCAGTTCTTC,CASTEVYNEQFF
12,once,NA,TRBJ2-7,TRBV11-3,TGTGCCAGCAGCTTAGATGACTACGAGCAGTACTTC,CASSLDDYEQYF
15,once,NA,TRBJ2-5,TRBV5-1,TGCGCCAGCAGCTTGACGGGACGGCCCCAAGAGACCCAGTACTTC,CASSLTGRPQETQYF
15,NA,NA,TRBJ2-3,TRBV7-2,TGTGCCAGCAGCCCCTGGGGACTTCAGGCTGATACGCAGTATTTT,CASSPWGLQADTQYF
16,NA,TRBD1,TRBJ1-2,TRBV7-2,TGTGCCAGCAGCGCACGGACAGGGGGGAGGGCAAGTGGCTACACCTTC,CASSARTGGRASGYTF
21,few,NA,TRBJ1-6,TRBV27,TGTGCCAGCAGTTTACGGGGCTGGTCGGAGGGGCGCTTACGGGGGAATTCACCCCTCCACTTT,CASSLRGWSEGRLRGNSPLHF
15,NA,NA,TRBJ1-3,TRBV18,TGTGCCAGCTCACCTAGACAGAGCTCTGGAAACACCATATATTTT,CASSPRQSSGNTIYF
16,NA,TRBD2,TRBJ2-2,TRBV11-1,TGTGCCAGCAGCATCAGACTAGCGGGAGGAACCGGGGAGCTGTTTTTT,CASSIRLAGGTGELFF
17,NA,TRBD2,TRBJ2-5,TRBV7-2,TGTGCCAGCAGCTTAGGACCGGGACTAGCGGGAGAAGAGGCCCAGTACTTC,CASSLGPGLAGEEAQYF
14,once,TRBD1,TRBJ1-1,TRBV10-3,TGTGCCATCAGTGGACAGGGGTCGAACACTGAAGCTTTCTTT,CAISGQGSNTEAFF
16,NA,TRBD2,TRBJ2-3,TRBV4-1,TGCGCCAGCAGCCAAGAGACTAGCGGGAGGGCAGATACGCAGTATTTT,CASSQETSGRADTQYF
20,NA,NA,TRBJ2-2,TRBV19,TGTGCCAGTAGTATATTCGGAGGTCGGGACTCCCACCTTGGTGCCGGGGAGCTGTTTTTT,CASSIFGGRDSHLGAGELFF
16,NA,TRBD2,TRBJ2-1,TRBV9,TGTGCCAGCAGCGTAGGACTAGCGGTTCGTATGGATGAGCAGTTCTTC,CASSVGLAVRMDEQFF
15,NA,NA,TRBJ2-7,TRBV15,TGTGCCACCAGCGTTGGGCCCTCCGAAGGCTACGAGCAGTACTTC,CATSVGPSEGYEQYF
15,few,TRBD1,TRBJ2-5,TRBV28,TGTGCCAGCAGCTCCTCGGGACAGTACCAAGAGACCCAGTACTTC,CASSSSGQYQETQYF
11,NA,TRBD2,TRBJ2-5,TRBV20-1,TGCAGTGGCGGGAGAGGAGAGACCCAGTACTTC,CSGGRGETQYF
14,NA,NA,TRBJ2-7,TRBV5-1,TGCGCCAGCAGCTTGGATAGCGGAAGAGACGAGCAGTACTTC,CASSLDSGRDEQYF
14,NA,TRBD2,TRBJ2-3,TRBV4-1,TGCGCCAGCATGCTAGCGGGAGCGGGGGATACGCAGTATTTT,CASMLAGAGDTQYF
14,NA,TRBD2,TRBJ2-1,TRBV30,TGTGCCTGGAGTAAAGGACTAGCGTTTGATGAGCAGTTCTTC,CAWSKGLAFDEQFF
19,NA,TRBD1,TRBJ1-5,TRBV7-9,TGTGCCAGCAGCTTTATTCCGGGACAGGGAAGGGGCGACAATCAGCCCCAGCATTTT,CASSFIPGQGRGDNQPQHF
15,NA,NA,TRBJ2-1,TRBV11-2,TGTGCCAGCAGCCTCGGGACGTCATACTACAATGAGCAGTTCTTC,CASSLGTSYYNEQFF
14,NA,TRBD2,TRBJ2-7,TRBV7-9,TGTGCCAGCAGCTTAGCGGGAGGGGTTTTCGAGCAGTACTTC,CASSLAGGVFEQYF
15,NA,NA,TRBJ2-3,TRBV15,TGTGCCACCAGCAGAGATGGAGGCGAATCGGATACGCAGTATTTT,CATSRDGGESDTQYF
15,NA,NA,TRBJ1-6,TRBV13,TGTGCCAGCAGCTTAGAAGGGGCCCAGAATTCACCCCTCCACTTT,CASSLEGAQNSPLHF
14,NA,NA,TRBJ2-5,TRBV4-3,TGCGCCAGCAGCCAAGACGTTAGCGGAGAGACCCAGTACTTC,CASSQDVSGETQYF
15,NA,NA,TRBJ2-5,TRBV5-1,TGCGCCAGCAGCTTGGCCAAGGCAGTACAAGAGACCCAGTACTTC,CASSLAKAVQETQYF
14,NA,TRBD1,TRBJ2-2,TRBV19,TGTGCCAGCAGACAGGGGGCGAATACCGGGGAGCTGTTTTTT,CASRQGANTGELFF
14,NA,NA,TRBJ1-2,TRBV11-2,TGTGCCAGCAGCTCGCTCGGGACAACGGGTGGCTACACCTTC,CASSSLGTTGGYTF
11,NA,NA,TRBJ2-5,TRBV10-3,TGTGCCATCAGTGCTAGGGAGACCCAGTACTTC,CAISARETQYF